The 30 T cell receptor beta chains in this list originate from one sample, sequenced in a study of shared clonotypes between healthy human individuals (dated by TCRdb to between 2020 and 2021). CD8 naive samples were obtained by positive selection for CCR7 among CD45RO-negative cells, yielding a CD45RA+CCR7+ population from which TemRA cells were excluded. The library relied on the immunoSEQ multiplex PCR assay. Entries here come from immuneACCESS through TCRdb and include only in-frame sequences with V and J called. Some clones fail to appear in such tables; in the studies checked, an unresolved V gene covers under half of the shortfall, and the cause of the remainder is unknown. The sample profile shows about 2.2 million clones; about 93% of them were found once. The top ten hold about 1.8% of the sample. What was sequenced was naive CD8+ T cells from PBMCs. Interpreted using the paper, the cell subset or site label stands for: CD45RA+CCR7+. The receptor set was obtained from a man between 18 and 29 years old in good health. Some clones in this sample may be carry-over from other donors' samples.

The genes are TRBV2 and TRBJ1-2; D call uncertain. V lost 8 bases, J lost 5 bases, and 12 bases lay in between. CDR3 length equals 12 residues. Germline loops: CDR1 SNHLY, CDR2 FYNNEI. The CDR3 region has the DNA TGTGCCAGCCCCGGGAGGGAGTATGGCTACACCTTC. Its translation is CASPGREYGYTF.

The rearrangement joins TRBV6-6 to TRBJ1-4; D unclear. Germline V gene data show CDR1 as MNHNY and CDR2 as SVGAGI (reference sequence). V was shortened by 3 bases and J by 12 bases, with 8 bases between the two germline ends. CDR3 size: 11 residues. The DNA of the CDR3 is TGTGCCAGCAGTTATAGCTGGGAACTGTTTTTT. Amino acids: CASSYSWELFF.

The chain combines TRBV30 with TRBJ2-2; D might be TRBD1 (5 bases). The CDR3 runs 16 residues. The V end lost 7 bases, the J end lost 4 bases, and 22 bases lay between the germline ends. Germline CDR1 reads GTSNPN; CDR2 reads SVGIG (reference sequence). The CDR3 loop reads CASEVGPPVGTGELFF. Written as DNA, the CDR3 is TGTGCCTCTGAAGTGGGGCCCCCGGTGGGCACCGGGGAGCTGTTTTTT.

The V gene is TRBV27, the J gene TRBJ2-7; TRBD1 might be the D (5 bases). V gave up 4 bases and J gave up 2 bases, with 18 bases separating them. This CDR3 contains 16 residues. The germline gives CDR1 MNHEY, CDR2 SMNVEV (reference sequence). The CDR3 loop reads CASSYSSGRVTYEQYF. For the CDR3, the DNA is TGTGCCAGCAGTTATAGCTCGGGCAGGGTAACCTACGAGCAGTACTTC.

Details on this clone: The sample holds other DNA sequences that translate to the same CDR3. The chain combines TRBV27 with TRBJ2-1, with 10 nucleotides matching TRBD2. Germline CDR1 reads MNHEY; CDR2 reads SMNVEV (reference sequence). V shed 3 bases, J shed 5 bases, and the junction held 4 bases outside the gene matches. The CDR3 sequence is 15 residues long. This CDR3 is CASSLGLAGDNEQFF. CDR3 sequence (DNA): TGTGCCAGCAGTTTGGGGCTAGCGGGAGACAATGAGCAGTTCTTC.

The chain employs TRBV27 and TRBJ2-1; D gene ambiguous. CDR3 length equals 14 residues. Germline V gene lookup returns CDR1 MNHEY and CDR2 SMNVEV (reference sequence). V was pared by 8 bases and J by 1 base, with 12 bases between. DNA of the CDR3: TGTGCCAGCGGACCGGACGGATCCTACAATGAGCAGTTCTTC. This sequence encodes CASGPDGSYNEQFF.

This sequence joins TRBV19 and TRBJ2-7, with D tentatively TRBD1 or TRBD2 (6 bases each). Trimming stripped 3 bases from V and 2 bases from J, with 14 bases between. Germline-derived CDR1 and CDR2 are LNHDA and SQIVND (reference sequence). The CDR3 spans 15 residues. The chain's CDR3 is CASSMRRGVAYEQYF. In DNA form, the CDR3 reads TGTGCCAGTAGTATGAGAAGGGGGGTTGCCTACGAGCAGTACTTC. Full variable domain (outside the CDR3, taken from reference TRBV19 and TRBJ2-7): DGGITQSPKYLFRKEGQNVTLSCEQNLNHDAMYWYRQDPGQGLRLIYYSQIVNDFQKGDIAEGYSVSREKKESFPLTVTSAQKNPTAFYLCASSMRRGVAYEQYFGPGTRLTVT.

The V call is TRBV27, the J call TRBJ1-4, with TRBD1 as a possible D gene (5 bases). V lost 4 bases, J lost 5 bases, and 14 bases lay in between. From germline, CDR1 is MNHEY and CDR2 SMNVEV (reference sequence). This CDR3 region has 15 residues. Written as DNA, the CDR3 is TGTGCCAGCAGTTCCCCGGGGGTGGACAATGAAAAACTGTTTTTT. Amino acid sequence: CASSSPGVDNEKLFF.

V and J are TRBV5-8 and TRBJ2-7, with 8 bases that match TRBD2. From germline, CDR1 is SGHTS and CDR2 YDEGEE. Germline trimming cut 0 bases from V and 7 bases from J; bases unmatched to any gene: 12. This CDR3 comprises 16 residues. This chain's CDR3 is CASSLELAEARGEQYF. In DNA, the CDR3 is TGTGCCAGCAGCTTGGAACTAGCGGAGGCCCGGGGGGAGCAGTACTTC.

This rearrangement joins TRBV2 to TRBJ2-2, with a tentative D call TRBD1 (7 bases). This CDR3 spans 14 amino acids. The germline V gene encodes CDR1 SNHLY and CDR2 FYNNEI. Deletions cut 7 bases from V and 6 bases from J, with 15 bases between. The CDR3 region is CASIGGQGAGELFF. Written as DNA, the CDR3 is TGTGCCAGCATCGGGGGCCAGGGGGCCGGGGAGCTGTTTTTT.

The rearrangement joins TRBV5-1 to TRBJ1-2, with D possibly matching TRBD1 (5 bases). In germline, CDR1 is SGHRS, CDR2 YFSETQ. V lost 0 bases and J lost 7, with 16 bases in between. The CDR3 covers 15 residues. The CDR3 here is CASSLAAGRGGGYTF. In DNA form, the CDR3 reads TGCGCCAGCAGCTTGGCGGCAGGGAGGGGTGGTGGCTACACCTTC.

The rearrangement links TRBV15 to TRBJ2-1; 7 bases map to TRBD2. The germline CDR1 and CDR2 sequences are LNHNV and YYDKDF (reference sequence). Trimming took 8 bases from V and 5 from J; bases not matched to a gene: 6. This CDR3 contains 13 residues. This chain's CDR3 is CATGASGHNEQFF. The CDR3 DNA reads as TGTGCCACCGGGGCTAGCGGACACAATGAGCAGTTCTTC.

This chain links TRBV2 with TRBJ2-7; D remains ambiguous. Germline V CDR1 and CDR2: SNHLY, FYNNEI. With 4 bases removed from V and 3 bases from J, the gap between germline ends came to 10 bases. The CDR3 is 13 amino acids. CDR3: CASSAWNLYEQYF. The DNA of the CDR3 is TGTGCCAGCAGTGCTTGGAACCTCTACGAGCAGTACTTC. Supplemented by reference TRBV2 and TRBJ2-7, the full variable domain reads EPEVTQTPSHQVTQMGQEVILRCVPISNHLYFYWYRQILGQKVEFLVSFYNNEISEKSEIFDDQFSVERPDGSNFTLKIRSTKLEDSAMYFCASSAWNLYEQYFGPGTRLTVT.

The chain combines TRBV7-2 with TRBJ2-5, with D perhaps TRBD1 (5 bases). This CDR3 is 14 amino acids long. Germline CDR1 SGHTA, CDR2 FQGNSA. The V and J ends lost 5 bases and 5 bases respectively, with 15 bases between them. The CDR3 loop is CASSRLGVGETQYF. CDR3 DNA: TGTGCCAGCAGCCGCCTAGGGGTCGGGGAGACCCAGTACTTC. Filled out from reference TRBV7-2 and TRBJ2-5, the complete variable domain reads GAGVSQSPSNKVTEKGKDVELRCDPISGHTALYWYRQSLGQGLEFLIYFQGNSAPDKSGLPSDRFSAERTGGSVSTLTIQRTQQEDSAVYLCASSRLGVGETQYFGPGTRLLVL.

The chain is built from TRBV6-5 and TRBJ2-1, with D perhaps matching TRBD1 (6 bases). Trimming took off 2 bases at V and 5 bases at J, with 13 bases between the two ends. The CDR3 is 15 amino acids. The germline V gene encodes CDR1 MNHEY and CDR2 SVGAGI. CDR3: CASSYNRVPNNEQFF. The CDR3 nucleotides are TGTGCCAGCAGTTACAACAGGGTTCCTAACAATGAGCAGTTCTTC.

This rearrangement joins TRBV29-1 to TRBJ2-7, with 7 bases that match TRBD1. CDR1 SQVTM and CDR2 ANQGSEA come from the germline V gene. The junction had 9 bases not matched to a gene; V was cut back by 6 bases and J by 4 bases. The CDR3 runs to 13 residues. Written as DNA, the CDR3 is TGCAGCGTAATTTCAGGGGGAAGATACGAGCAGTACTTC. Its protein is CSVISGGRYEQYF.

The chain joins TRBV29-1 to TRBJ2-7; 9 nucleotides line up with TRBD2. The trim removed 4 bases at V and 3 bases at J, leaving 10 bases unmatched. In germline, CDR1 is SQVTM, CDR2 ANQGSEA. The CDR3 is made up of 15 amino acids. In DNA, the CDR3 is TGCAGCGTTGTTATAGCGGGAGTAATGAGCTACGAGCAGTACTTC. It specifies CSVVIAGVMSYEQYF.

The sample holds one count of this clone. The chain carries TRBV6-1 and TRBJ2-7; tentative D call: TRBD1 (7 bases). V was shortened by 1 base and J by 2 bases, with 12 bases between the two germline ends. This CDR3 is built from 15 residues. The germline gives CDR1 MNHNS, CDR2 SASEGT. CDR3: CASSEGQGGPYEQYF. In nucleotides, the CDR3 is TGTGCCAGCAGTGAAGGACAGGGAGGACCCTACGAGCAGTACTTC.

The V and J genes are TRBV9 and TRBJ2-2; TRBD1 matches at 9 bases. The ends lost 4 bases at V and 4 bases at J; junction bases unmatched: 2. Germline V gives CDR1 SGDLS, CDR2 YYNGEE. The CDR3 runs 14 residues. CDR3 loop: CASSWDRVTGELFF. CDR3 coding DNA: TGTGCCAGCAGCTGGGACAGGGTCACCGGGGAGCTGTTTTTT.

The chain joins TRBV7-9 to TRBJ2-7; weak D call: TRBD2 (6 bases). Trimming removed 5 bases from V and 9 bases from J, with 14 bases in between. The CDR3 spans 12 residues. Germline V CDR1 and CDR2: SEHNR, FQNEAQ (reference sequence). This CDR3 is CASSGDLGWQYF. The CDR3, as DNA: TGTGCCAGCAGCGGGGACTTAGGGTGGCAGTACTTC. The variable domain in full, with the rest retrieved from reference TRBV7-9 and TRBJ2-7, is DTGVSQNPRHKITKRGQNVTFRCDPISEHNRLYWYRQTLGQGPEFLTYFQNEAQLEKSRLLSDRFSAERPKGSFSTLEIQRTEQGDSAMYLCASSGDLGWQYFGPGTRLTVT.

V usage is TRBV4-2 and J usage is TRBJ2-1, with a tentative D call TRBD1 (7 bases). Trimming pared 1 base from V and 2 bases from J, leaving 9 bases between. CDR1 is LGHNA and CDR2 is YNFKEQ in the germline V gene. This CDR3 spans 15 amino acids. The chain's CDR3 is CASSQGRGAYNEQFF. The DNA for the CDR3 is TGTGCCAGCAGCCAAGGCAGGGGGGCCTACAATGAGCAGTTCTTC.

The J gene is TRBJ2-5, the V gene TRBV2; TRBD1 might be the D (5 bases). V lost 7 bases, J lost 2 bases, and 14 bases lay in between. The CDR3 spans 14 residues. CDR1 and CDR2 (germline): SNHLY, FYNNEI. The chain's CDR3 is CASTGQDKQETQYF. DNA for the CDR3: TGTGCCAGCACCGGGCAGGACAAACAAGAGACCCAGTACTTC.

This chain joins TRBV7-9 and TRBJ1-4, with TRBD1 matching 9 bases. Germline loops: CDR1 SEHNR, CDR2 FQNEAQ (reference sequence). V gave up 5 bases and J gave up 8 bases; unmatched junction bases: 6. This CDR3 contains 14 residues. For the CDR3, the DNA is TGTGCCAGCAGCCCGGGACAGGGAGGGGAAAAACTGTTTTTT. It specifies CASSPGQGGEKLFF.

This chain links TRBV19 with TRBJ1-5; 10 nucleotides align to TRBD1. CDR1 and CDR2 from the germline V gene are LNHDA and SQIVND (reference sequence). Germline trimming cut 9 bases from V and 3 bases from J; bases unmatched to any gene: 8. The CDR3 spans 15 residues. CDR3 protein: CASSDRGKNNQPQHF. The DNA for the CDR3 is TGTGCCAGCTCGGACAGGGGGAAGAACAATCAGCCCCAGCATTTT.

The chain has TRBV18 and TRBJ2-7; weak D call: TRBD1 (5 bases). Germline CDR1 KGHSH, CDR2 LQKENI. V gave up 6 bases and J gave up 3 bases, with 15 bases separating them. The CDR3 spans 14 residues. Here the CDR3 DNA reads TGTGCCAGCTCCGGAAGGGGCGTAATCTACGAGCAGTACTTC. This codes for CASSGRGVIYEQYF.

The chain links TRBV7-9 to TRBJ2-7; 8 nucleotides agree with TRBD2. The CDR3 runs 19 residues. CDR1 and CDR2 (germline): SEHNR, FQNEAQ (reference sequence). J lost 5 bases, V lost 0 bases, and 18 bases had no gene match. The CDR3 DNA is TGTGCCAGCAGCTTAGCGAGGACAGAATCGGGACTAGTGGTTGACGAGCAGTACTTC. This translates into CASSLARTESGLVVDEQYF.

This chain uses TRBV7-9 with TRBJ2-1; the match to TRBD1 covers 7 bases. There are 15 residues in the CDR3. V lost 4 bases to trimming and J lost 3 bases; unmatched junction nucleotides: 6. Germline V gene lookup returns CDR1 SEHNR and CDR2 FQNEAQ (reference sequence). In DNA, the CDR3 is TGTGCCAGCAGCTGGACGGGACAGAGCTACAATGAGCAGTTCTTC. The encoded protein is CASSWTGQSYNEQFF. Complete variable domain (other parts from reference TRBV7-9 and TRBJ2-1): DTGVSQNPRHKITKRGQNVTFRCDPISEHNRLYWYRQTLGQGPEFLTYFQNEAQLEKSRLLSDRFSAERPKGSFSTLEIQRTEQGDSAMYLCASSWTGQSYNEQFFGPGTRLTVL.

The chain employs TRBV4-1 and TRBJ2-7; possibly TRBD2 for D (6 bases). The CDR3 is 13 amino acids. Germline loops: CDR1 MGHRA, CDR2 YSYEKL. Trimming took 1 base from V and 5 from J, leaving 9 bases between them. Here the CDR3 DNA reads TGCGCCAGCAGCCAAGGGGGAGGCCACGAGCAGTACTTC. This encodes CASSQGGGHEQYF.

Worth noting for this clone: This CDR3 is also generated by other DNA sequences in the sample. The V gene is TRBV4-3, the J gene TRBJ2-7; no firm D call. This CDR3 is built from 14 residues. Germline V CDR1 and CDR2: LGHNA, YSLEER. The V gene lost 1 base and the J gene lost 1 base, with 8 bases spanning the gap. CDR3 sequence (DNA): TGCGCCAGCAGCCAAGGGAGTTCGTCCTACGAGCAGTACTTC. The encoded protein is CASSQGSSSYEQYF.

This clone was seen just once. This rearrangement joins TRBV7-9 to TRBJ2-3; 10 bases fit TRBD2. From germline, CDR1 is SEHNR and CDR2 FQNEAQ (reference sequence). This CDR3 contains 18 residues. The trim removed 5 bases at V and 6 bases at J, leaving 17 bases unmatched. The CDR3 DNA sequence: TGTGCCAGCAGCCCGTGGGCTAGCGGGAGTACCGTGTTTGATACGCAGTATTTT. Its translation: CASSPWASGSTVFDTQYF.